This T cell receptor beta chain was recorded in a study of cytomegalovirus exposure and HLA in healthy donors. Notes on the study in general: Later work found most CMV-associated TCR beta chains apparently HLA-restricted. In a later analysis, TCR beta V- and J-gene trimming was associated with a missense DCLRE1C variant. Cytomegalovirus-associated status was assigned to around 160 TCR beta chains.

V lost 4 bases to trimming and J lost 7 bases; unmatched junction nucleotides: 6. In germline, CDR1 is MNHEY, CDR2 SMNVEV (reference sequence). CDR3 size: 13 residues. 13 Jbeta primers and 60 Vbeta primers were used for the PCR. Authors' analysis steps: Unique TCR beta chains totaled some 80 million in a later count, with approximately 11 million of them shared. TCRdb's copy holds only in-frame clones and misses some; the assay was immunoSEQ multiplex PCR. V and J calls and clone size are as listed in that table; D and trimming were resolved from the DNA. The table lists about 86,000 clones, about three quarters of them singletons. As concerns this clone: Its antigen remains unidentified.

Sequenced sample: PBMCs. The TCR originated in a man between 60 and 75 years old in good health and CMV-seronegative. The chain joins TRBV27 to TRBJ2-7, with 8 bases fitting TRBD1. The CDR3 region is CASSYRGAGEQYF. In nucleotides, the CDR3 is TGTGCCAGCAGTTACAGGGGGGCCGGGGAGCAGTACTTC.